These T cell receptor beta chains were read from a single sample in a study of cytomegalovirus exposure and HLA in healthy donors. The data were produced by immunoSEQ multiplex PCR, yet TCRdb's version contains in-frame clones alone and is incomplete. The sample records 130,000 to 150,000 clones, 70% to 75% being singletons. Source material: PBMCs. The receptors were gathered from a human donor in good health. CDR3s include the opening cysteine and the closing phenylalanine or tryptophan. D genes are given only for firm matches. Some rows have no size entry. The others give once, few or many, or a class for an expanded clone.

D | length | J | V | size | CDR3 | DNA
- | 15 | TRBJ2-1 | TRBV6-5 | - | CASSKRTLLYNEQFF | TGTGCCAGCAGCAAACGGACACTCCTTTACAATGAGCAGTTCTTC
- | 12 | TRBJ1-5 | TRBV5-6 | - | CASSTVNQPQHF | TGTGCCAGCAGCACAGTGAATCAGCCCCAGCATTTT
- | 15 | TRBJ2-2 | TRBV2 | - | CASSPDLSFRGELFF | TGTGCCAGCAGTCCCGACTTATCTTTCCGGGGGGAGCTGTTTTTT
- | 14 | TRBJ1-2 | TRBV6-1 | - | CASSARWAAYGYTF | TGTGCCAGCAGTGCCCGGTGGGCAGCCTATGGCTACACCTTC
- | 15 | TRBJ2-5 | TRBV7-9 | - | CASSLGFGYQETQYF | TGTGCCAGCAGCTTAGGGTTCGGGTACCAAGAGACCCAGTACTTC
- | 13 | TRBJ1-1 | TRBV7-3 | - | CASSLMADTEAFF | TGTGCCAGCAGCCTCATGGCAGACACTGAAGCTTTCTTT
TRBD1 | 16 | TRBJ1-5 | TRBV10-3 | once | CATVPGTGGSTQPQHF | TGTGCCACCGTCCCCGGGACAGGGGGCTCGACTCAGCCCCAGCATTTT
- | 14 | TRBJ2-5 | TRBV7-8 | - | CASSSLVSQETQYF | TGTGCCAGCAGCTCCTTAGTGAGCCAAGAGACCCAGTACTTC
TRBD2 | 16 | TRBJ2-5 | TRBV7-3 | - | CASSLGTSGGQETQYF | TGTGCCAGCAGCTTAGGGACTAGCGGGGGCCAAGAGACCCAGTACTTC
- | 17 | TRBJ2-2 | TRBV7-9 | - | CASRSDSGEGLAGELFF | TGTGCCAGCAGGTCAGACTCAGGGGAAGGTTTGGCCGGGGAGCTGTTTTTT
TRBD1 | 14 | TRBJ1-6 | TRBV5-1 | - | CASRWTGEFSPLHF | TGCGCCAGCAGATGGACAGGGGAGTTTTCACCCCTCCACTTT
TRBD2 | 16 | TRBJ2-3 | TRBV4-1 | - | CASSLRASGATDTQYF | TGCGCCAGCAGCCTCCGGGCTAGCGGGGCCACAGATACGCAGTATTTT
TRBD2 | 15 | TRBJ2-1 | TRBV7-9 | - | CASSLGSTSGDEQFF | TGTGCCAGCAGCTTAGGGTCGACTAGCGGGGATGAGCAGTTCTTC
- | 16 | TRBJ1-2 | TRBV25-1 | - | CASSEYGGGVGYGYTF | TGCGCCAGCAGCGAATATGGAGGGGGGGTCGGCTATGGCTACACCTTC
TRBD2 | 14 | TRBJ2-3 | TRBV15 | few | CATSSSGHTDTQYF | TGTGCCACCAGCAGTAGCGGGCACACAGATACGCAGTATTTT
TRBD1 | 16 | TRBJ2-1 | TRBV28 | - | CASSLAGTGEVNEQFF | TGTGCCAGCAGCTTAGCCGGGACAGGGGAGGTCAATGAGCAGTTCTTC
- | 14 | TRBJ1-1 | TRBV27 | once | CASSSRVSGTEAFF | TGTGCCAGCAGTTCCAGGGTATCAGGCACTGAAGCTTTCTTT
TRBD2 | 16 | TRBJ2-2 | TRBV4-1 | - | CASSSRGGMNTGELFF | TGCGCCAGCAGCTCCCGCGGGGGGATGAACACCGGGGAGCTGTTTTTT
- | 17 | TRBJ2-2 | TRBV15 | - | CATSRDLTGPNTGELFF | TGTGCCACCAGCAGAGATCTGACAGGCCCTAACACCGGGGAGCTGTTTTTT
- | 14 | TRBJ2-7 | TRBV4-1 | - | CASKTGTESYEQYF | TGCGCCAGCAAAACAGGAACGGAGTCCTACGAGCAGTACTTC
TRBD1 | 17 | TRBJ1-1 | TRBV19 | - | CASSIDRDRGASTEAFF | TGTGCCAGTAGTATAGACCGAGACAGGGGGGCGAGCACTGAAGCTTTCTTT
- | 20 | TRBJ1-2 | TRBV9 | - | CASSDPVGLTSDLANYGYTF | TGTGCCAGCAGTGACCCTGTGGGACTTACGTCAGATCTTGCTAACTATGGCTACACCTTC
TRBD1 | 12 | TRBJ2-7 | TRBV30 | - | CAWRGTAGEQYF | TGTGCCTGGAGGGGGACAGCCGGCGAGCAGTACTTC
- | 14 | TRBJ1-1 | TRBV28 | - | CASSFMGLNTEAFF | TGTGCCAGCAGTTTTATGGGGCTGAACACTGAAGCTTTCTTT
- | 14 | TRBJ2-6 | TRBV9 | - | CASSAPVGANVLTF | TGTGCCAGCAGCGCCCCAGTTGGGGCCAACGTCCTGACTTTC
TRBD2 | 15 | TRBJ2-7 | TRBV10-2 | - | CASSELAGGPGEQYF | TGCGCCAGCAGTGAGCTAGCGGGGGGGCCAGGCGAGCAGTACTTC
TRBD1 | 15 | TRBJ1-1 | TRBV5-5 | - | CASSQQGLVNTEAFF | TGTGCCAGCAGCCAACAGGGGCTCGTGAACACTGAAGCTTTCTTT
- | 13 | TRBJ1-2 | TRBV5-4 | few | CASSLPDRRGYTF | TGTGCCAGCAGCTTGCCCGACAGGCGGGGCTACACCTTC
TRBD2 | 16 | TRBJ2-2 | TRBV6-1 | - | CASSATSGGNTGELFF | TGTGCCAGCAGTGCAACTAGCGGGGGGAACACCGGGGAGCTGTTTTTT
TRBD1 | 15 | TRBJ2-1 | TRBV4-1 | - | CASSQTGTGFCEQFF | TGCGCCAGCAGCCAAACCGGGACAGGGTTTTGTGAGCAGTTCTTC
- | 14 | TRBJ1-1 | TRBV18 | - | CASSRLKLNTEAFF | TGTGCCAGCTCTCGCCTAAAGTTGAACACTGAAGCTTTCTTT
TRBD2 | 14 | TRBJ2-2 | TRBV19 | - | CASSIGTRAGELFF | TGTGCCAGTAGTATCGGGACTAGGGCCGGGGAGCTGTTTTTT
- | 14 | TRBJ2-3 | TRBV5-4 | - | CASSLRGSTDTQYF | TGTGCCAGCAGCTTGCGGGGGAGCACAGATACGCAGTATTTT
TRBD2 | 13 | TRBJ2-1 | TRBV29-1 | - | CSGSGRAHNEQFF | TGCAGCGGAAGCGGGAGGGCCCACAATGAGCAGTTCTTC
TRBD1 | 13 | TRBJ2-7 | TRBV5-4 | once | CANQDRGRNGQYF | TGTGCCAATCAGGACAGGGGGCGAAACGGGCAGTACTTC
- | 16 | TRBJ1-1 | TRBV10-3 | - | CAISDYGKDGGAEAFF | TGTGCCATCAGCGATTATGGGAAGGATGGGGGGGCTGAAGCTTTCTTT
TRBD1 | 16 | TRBJ2-1 | TRBV2 | - | CASSALPGQGTNEQFF | TGTGCCAGCAGCGCCCTCCCCGGACAGGGGACGAATGAGCAGTTCTTC
- | 13 | TRBJ1-4 | TRBV15 | few | CATSRQGAEKLFF | TGTGCCACCAGCAGACAGGGTGCGGAAAAACTGTTTTTT
TRBD1 | 17 | TRBJ1-1 | TRBV28 | - | CASSLGQSYRGNTEAFF | TGTGCCAGCAGTTTAGGTCAAAGCTACAGGGGGAACACTGAAGCTTTCTTT
TRBD1 | 15 | TRBJ1-4 | TRBV2 | - | CASSETGQLNEKLFF | TGTGCCAGCAGTGAAACGGGACAGCTTAATGAAAAACTGTTTTTT
TRBD2 | 16 | TRBJ2-5 | TRBV5-1 | - | CASSLGAGGYQETQYF | TGCGCCAGCTCCTTGGGAGCGGGAGGGTACCAAGAGACCCAGTACTTC
- | 14 | TRBJ1-3 | TRBV9 | once | CASSPSGEGNTIYF | TGTGCCAGCAGCCCCTCGGGAGAGGGAAACACCATATATTTT
- | 14 | TRBJ2-7 | TRBV5-1 | - | CASSLVNRDYEQYF | TGCGCCAGCAGCTTGGTCAACCGGGACTACGAGCAGTACTTC
- | 14 | TRBJ1-5 | TRBV28 | - | CASSPPGSSQPQHF | TGTGCCAGCAGTCCGCCCGGGTCCTCCCAGCCCCAGCATTTT
- | 16 | TRBJ2-5 | TRBV7-8 | - | CASSLSSAINYGTQYF | TGTGCCAGCAGCTTATCTAGCGCTATAAATTACGGGACCCAGTACTTC
- | 15 | TRBJ2-1 | TRBV7-3 | few | CASSSTSSSHNEQFF | TGTGCCAGCAGCTCTACTAGCAGTTCCCACAATGAGCAGTTCTTC
- | 15 | TRBJ1-6 | TRBV7-8 | few | CASSQGGGMNSPLHF | TGTGCCAGCAGCCAAGGGGGGGGGATGAATTCACCCCTCCACTTT
- | 17 | TRBJ1-1 | TRBV7-2 | few | CASSLLGTSGMNTEAFF | TGTGCCAGCAGCTTACTCGGGACATCGGGCATGAACACTGAAGCTTTCTTT
- | 14 | TRBJ2-5 | TRBV6-1 | - | CASSEAHQGGTQYF | TGTGCCAGCAGTGAAGCGCATCAGGGAGGGACCCAGTACTTC
- | 17 | TRBJ1-1 | TRBV18 | - | CASSPRSVGGIDTEAFF | TGTGCCAGCTCACCAAGGTCCGTCGGGGGGATCGACACTGAAGCTTTCTTT
TRBD2 | 13 | TRBJ2-7 | TRBV7-3 | - | CASSLGTTYEQYF | TGTGCCAGCAGCTTAGGGACTACCTACGAGCAGTACTTC